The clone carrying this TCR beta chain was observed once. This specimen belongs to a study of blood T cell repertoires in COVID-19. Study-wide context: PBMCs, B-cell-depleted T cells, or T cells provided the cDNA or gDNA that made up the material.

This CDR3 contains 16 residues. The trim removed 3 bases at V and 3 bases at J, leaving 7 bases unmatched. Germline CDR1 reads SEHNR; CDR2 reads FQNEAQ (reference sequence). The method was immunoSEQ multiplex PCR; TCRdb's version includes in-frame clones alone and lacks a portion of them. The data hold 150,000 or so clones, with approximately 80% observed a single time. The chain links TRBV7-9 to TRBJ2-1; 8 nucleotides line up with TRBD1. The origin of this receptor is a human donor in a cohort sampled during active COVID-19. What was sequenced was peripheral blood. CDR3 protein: CASSLFQGAFYNEQFF. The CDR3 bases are TGTGCCAGCAGCTTGTTCCAGGGGGCCTTCTACAATGAGCAGTTCTTC. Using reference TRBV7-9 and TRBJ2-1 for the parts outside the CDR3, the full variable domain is DTGVSQNPRHKITKRGQNVTFRCDPISEHNRLYWYRQTLGQGPEFLTYFQNEAQLEKSRLLSDRFSAERPKGSFSTLEIQRTEQGDSAMYLCASSLFQGAFYNEQFFGPGTRLTVL.